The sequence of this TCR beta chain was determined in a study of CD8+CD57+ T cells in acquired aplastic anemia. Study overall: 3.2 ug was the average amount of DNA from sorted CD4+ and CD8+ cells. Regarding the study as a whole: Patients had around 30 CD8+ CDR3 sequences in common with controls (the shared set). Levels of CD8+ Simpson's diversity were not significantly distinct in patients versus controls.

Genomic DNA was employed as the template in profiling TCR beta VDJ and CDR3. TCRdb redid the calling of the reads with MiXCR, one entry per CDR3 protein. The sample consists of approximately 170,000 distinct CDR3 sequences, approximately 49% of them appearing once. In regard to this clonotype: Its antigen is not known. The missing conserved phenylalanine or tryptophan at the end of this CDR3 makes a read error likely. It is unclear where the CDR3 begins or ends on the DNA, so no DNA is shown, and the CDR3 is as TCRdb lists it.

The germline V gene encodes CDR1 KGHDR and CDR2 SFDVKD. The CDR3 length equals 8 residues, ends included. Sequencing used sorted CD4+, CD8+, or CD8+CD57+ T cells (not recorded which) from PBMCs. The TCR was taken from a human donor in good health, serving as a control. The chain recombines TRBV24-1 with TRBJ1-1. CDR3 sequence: CATSGPSG.